Following are 5 T cell receptor beta chains from one sample sequenced in a study of cytotoxic CD8 clonotypes in ibrutinib-treated CLL. The table came from immunoSEQ multiplex PCR; TCRdb's copy has only in-frame clones and leaves some out. The profile shows 30,000 to 40,000 clones, about 64% of them singletons. The specimen comprised PBMCs, sampled at disease progression, from a patient treated with ibrutinib. These receptors all come from a human donor with chronic lymphocytic leukemia.

V usage is TRBV6-5 and J usage is TRBJ2-1, with 8 bases lining up with TRBD1. Germline V gene data show CDR1 as MNHEY and CDR2 as SVGAGI. The CDR3 runs 15 residues. The trim removed 5 bases at V and 12 bases at J, leaving 15 bases unmatched. The CDR3 region has the DNA TGTGCCAGCAGTCAAAGACAGGGGTTGGGTGTTGGGCAGTTCTTC. This encodes CASSQRQGLGVGQFF.

This chain uses TRBV9 with TRBJ1-1; D gene unclear. V was shortened by 10 bases and J by 5 bases, with 21 bases between the two germline ends. Germline CDR1 SGDLS, CDR2 YYNGEE. The CDR3 is made up of 14 amino acids. CDR3 coding DNA: TGTGCCTCCCATCGAGAGACCCCGGGTACTGAAGCTTTCTTT. Translated: CASHRETPGTEAFF.

This clone was observed once. This chain connects TRBV5-1 to TRBJ2-1; 10 bases align to TRBD1. Per the germline V gene, CDR1 is SGHRS and CDR2 is YFSETQ. The J segment lost 6 bases and the V segment lost 4 bases, leaving 16 bases of the junction unmatched. There are 18 residues in the CDR3. The CDR3 DNA reads TGCGCCAGCAGCCGGACAACGGTTGGACAGGGGGTAGTCAATGAGCAGTTCTTC. Its translation: CASSRTTVGQGVVNEQFF.

The rearrangement links TRBV2 to TRBJ2-5, with 9 positions matching TRBD2. Germline values: CDR1 SNHLY, CDR2 FYNNEI. Germline trimming cut 4 bases from V and 5 bases from J; bases unmatched to any gene: 2. The CDR3 has 13 residues. CDR3 region: CASSVGLAETQYF. The CDR3 region has the DNA TGTGCCAGCAGTGTGGGACTAGCCGAGACCCAGTACTTC.

The rearrangement joins TRBV5-1 to TRBJ1-6; tentatively, D is TRBD1 (5 bases). CDR1 SGHRS and CDR2 YFSETQ come from the germline V gene. This CDR3 region has 16 residues. V shed 4 bases and J shed 7 bases, with 18 bases lying between them. The CDR3 reads CASSLNRVGVNSPLHF. As DNA, the CDR3 is TGCGCCAGCAGCCTCAACCGGGTGGGGGTGAATTCACCCCTCCACTTT.